This T cell receptor (beta chain) was retrieved from a study of cytomegalovirus exposure and HLA in healthy donors. Study-level points and caveats: As was reported, the classifier diagnosed cytomegalovirus status with high specificity and sensitivity.

Concerning this clone: Its antigen is unidentified.

The table came from immunoSEQ multiplex PCR; TCRdb's copy has only in-frame clones and leaves some out. The sample contains about 150,000 clones, 88% of which appear only once. Germline-derived CDR1 and CDR2 are SNHLY and FYNNEI. The CDR3 sequence is 15 residues long. The J segment lost 5 bases and the V segment lost 3 bases, leaving 6 bases of the junction unmatched. The sequencing sample was made of PBMCs. The origin of this receptor is a man aged 18 to 29 in good health and CMV-seronegative. V and J are TRBV2 and TRBJ1-4; 7 positions agree with TRBD1. CDR3 DNA: TGTGCCAGCAGTGATCCGGGACAGCCAAATGAAAAACTGTTTTTT. It codes for CASSDPGQPNEKLFF.